The next 19 T cell receptor beta chains were all read from a single sample in a study of control samples from healthy donors and cancer patients. The table came from immunoSEQ multiplex PCR; TCRdb's copy has only in-frame clones and leaves some out. Of around 140,000 clones in the sample, more than 85% are singletons; the top ten hold approximately 2.9%. Source material: blood. The receptors were gathered from a man aged 30-40 years in good health.

The sample holds one count of this clone. V usage is TRBV7-9 and J usage is TRBJ1-6, with TRBD1 matching over 9 bases. Germline V gene data show CDR1 as SEHNR and CDR2 as FQNEAQ (reference sequence). The length of the CDR3 is 15 residues. The J segment lost 10 bases and the V segment lost 4 bases, leaving 8 bases of the junction unmatched. The CDR3 protein is CASSSGTGLLSPLHF. The CDR3 nucleotides are TGTGCCAGCAGCTCCGGGACAGGGCTTTTGTCACCCCTCCACTTT. Supplemented by reference TRBV7-9 and TRBJ1-6, the full variable domain reads DTGVSQNPRHKITKRGQNVTFRCDPISEHNRLYWYRQTLGQGPEFLTYFQNEAQLEKSRLLSDRFSAERPKGSFSTLEIQRTEQGDSAMYLCASSSGTGLLSPLHFGNGTRLTVT.

The chain links TRBV11-2 to TRBJ2-2; D remains unclear. Germline-derived CDR1 and CDR2 are SGHAT and FQNNGV. The V end was cut by 3 bases, the J end by 7 bases, with 3 bases between. CDR3 length: 11 amino acids. CDR3 protein: CASSFLGELFF. CDR3 nucleotides: TGTGCCAGCAGCTTTCTCGGGGAGCTGTTTTTT. Complete variable domain (other parts from reference TRBV11-2 and TRBJ2-2): EAGVAQSPRYKIIEKRQSVAFWCNPISGHATLYWYQQILGQGPKLLIQFQNNGVVDDSQLPKDRFSAERLKGVDSTLKIQPAKLEDSAVYLCASSFLGELFFGEGSRLTVL.

The gene calls are TRBV29-1 and TRBJ1-1; D unclear. The CDR3 spans 13 residues. Trimming stripped 4 bases from V and 1 base from J, with 10 bases between. Germline V lookup: CDR1 SQVTM, CDR2 ANQGSEA. CDR3 region: CSVGKGSNTEAFF. The CDR3 coding sequence is TGCAGCGTTGGGAAGGGTTCGAACACTGAAGCTTTCTTT.

The V gene is TRBV29-1, the J gene TRBJ2-7, with D perhaps TRBD1 or TRBD2 (6 bases each). With 3 bases removed from V and 9 bases from J, the gap between germline ends came to 24 bases. The CDR3 contains 15 residues. Per the germline V gene, CDR1 is SQVTM and CDR2 is ANQGSEA. CDR3 protein: CSVEGGQGDLRGQYF. In nucleotides, the CDR3 is TGCAGCGTTGAGGGGGGCCAGGGCGACCTACGAGGGCAGTACTTC.

V gene TRBV6-6 combines with J gene TRBJ1-1, with D possibly being TRBD1 (5 bases). The germline CDR1 and CDR2 sequences are MNHNY and SVGAGI (reference sequence). V lost 6 bases and J lost 1, with 12 bases in between. The CDR3 has 14 amino acids. The CDR3 nucleotides are TGTGCCAGCAGGCATGGGGCCCCGAACACTGAAGCTTTCTTT. Its translation: CASRHGAPNTEAFF.

V and J are TRBV3-1 (or the pseudogene TRBV3-2) and TRBJ2-1; 8 bases are shared with TRBD2. Germline V gives CDR1 LGHDT, CDR2 YNNKEL (reference sequence). With 0 bases clipped from V and 4 bases from J, the junction kept 5 bases outside the gene matches. CDR3 length: 16 residues. The CDR3 DNA is TGTGCCAGCAGCCAAGATAGTAGCGGGGTATACAATGAGCAGTTCTTC. Amino acid sequence: CASSQDSSGVYNEQFF.

V and J are TRBV5-1 and TRBJ1-1; the D gene is possibly TRBD1 (5 bases). Trimming cost V 4 bases and J 0 bases, with 10 bases left between them. Germline V CDR1 and CDR2: SGHRS, YFSETQ. The CDR3 contains 14 residues. The CDR3 sequence: CASSEQVMNTEAFF. The CDR3 nucleotides are TGCGCCAGCAGCGAACAGGTGATGAACACTGAAGCTTTCTTT.

This clone has a handful of counts. The V and J genes are TRBV7-3 and TRBJ1-6; D possibly corresponds to TRBD1 (5 bases). The CDR3 spans 15 residues. V was clipped by 4 bases and J by 10 bases, with 17 bases between them. Germline V gives CDR1 SGHTA, CDR2 FQGTGA. CDR3 nucleotides: TGTGCCAGCAGCTCCCTCCGGGACCTCACATCACCCCTCCACTTT. It is translated as CASSSLRDLTSPLHF.

The V and J genes are TRBV6-6 and TRBJ1-5, with D possibly TRBD1 on 6 matching bases. CDR3 size: 15 residues. The V and J ends lost 2 bases and 7 bases respectively, with 15 bases between them. The germline CDR1 and CDR2 sequences are MNHNY and SVGAGI (reference sequence). The CDR3 DNA sequence: TGTGCCAGCAGTTACGAGGTCTCCAGGGGCCAGCCCCAGCATTTT. This sequence encodes CASSYEVSRGQPQHF.

The rearrangement links TRBV28 to TRBJ1-2; 7 bases match TRBD1. The ends lost 10 bases at V and 9 bases at J; junction bases unmatched: 14. Germline CDR1 reads MDHEN; CDR2 reads SYDVKM. This CDR3 is 13 amino acids long. The CDR3 sequence: CATKSTGIGSYTF. For the CDR3, the DNA is TGTGCCACCAAATCGACAGGGATTGGTAGCTACACCTTC.

The rearrangement joins TRBV7-9 to TRBJ1-3; 7 positions match TRBD1. The ends lost 3 bases at V and 0 bases at J; junction bases unmatched: 8. Germline lookup yields CDR1 SEHNR and CDR2 FQNEAQ (reference sequence). The CDR3 has 17 residues. The CDR3 loop reads CASSFTGTEDSGNTIYF. CDR3 in DNA: TGTGCCAGCAGCTTCACCGGGACAGAAGACTCTGGAAACACCATATATTTT.

The V call is TRBV15, the J call TRBJ2-1; 16 bases match TRBD2. Trimming removed 5 bases from V and 6 bases from J; junction bases left unmatched: 7. In germline, CDR1 is LNHNV, CDR2 YYDKDF (reference sequence). The CDR3 contains 17 residues. CDR3 coding DNA: TGTGCCACCAGCGGAGCGGGACTAGCGGGGGGGACCAATGAGCAGTTCTTC. It yields the protein CATSGAGLAGGTNEQFF.

The chain is built from TRBV11-2 and TRBJ1-3; 8 nucleotides match TRBD1. Germline loops: CDR1 SGHAT, CDR2 FQNNGV. The CDR3 extends over 17 amino acids. The trim removed 3 bases at V and 2 bases at J, leaving 9 bases unmatched. The DNA for the CDR3 is TGTGCCAGCAGCTTCTCCCCGTCAGGGGGCACTGGAAACACCATATATTTT. The encoded protein is CASSFSPSGGTGNTIYF.

This clone was detected only once. The chain is built from TRBV7-9 and TRBJ2-2; D unresolved. V lost 2 bases to trimming and J lost 3 bases, with 19 bases between them. This CDR3 comprises 18 residues. Germline V gene data show CDR1 as SEHNR and CDR2 as FQNEAQ (reference sequence). CDR3 sequence reads: CASSLRTGTPQHTGELFF. The CDR3 DNA reads as TGTGCCAGCAGCTTACGGACCGGTACCCCCCAGCACACCGGGGAGCTGTTTTTT.

The chain carries TRBV6-6 and TRBJ2-2; 9 bases map to TRBD1. CDR1 MNHNY and CDR2 SVGAGI come from the germline V gene (reference sequence). This CDR3 is 15 amino acids long. Germline trimming cut 5 bases from V and 2 bases from J; bases unmatched to any gene: 3. CDR3 sequence: CASSGTGYNTGELFF. CDR3 sequence (DNA): TGTGCCAGCAGTGGGACAGGGTATAACACCGGGGAGCTGTTTTTT.

Here the CDR3 reads CASSFRGGGYGYTF. The CDR3 nucleotides are TGTGCCAGCAGTTTTAGGGGAGGTGGCTATGGCTACACCTTC. The chain joins TRBV28 to TRBJ1-2; D possibly corresponds to TRBD1 (5 bases). There are 14 residues in the CDR3. Trimming removed 3 bases from V and 4 bases from J, with 12 bases in between. CDR1 MDHEN and CDR2 SYDVKM come from the germline V gene.

The V gene is TRBV12-3 or TRBV12-4, the J gene TRBJ1-2; D is unclear. The CDR3 is 13 residues long. V lost 6 bases and J lost 2, with 10 bases in between. The CDR3: CASRPTENYGYTF. The CDR3, as DNA: TGTGCCAGCAGGCCAACAGAAAACTATGGCTACACCTTC.

This sequence joins TRBV5-5 and TRBJ2-2; possibly TRBD1 or TRBD2 for D (5 bases each). The V gene lost 0 bases and the J gene lost 2 bases, with 14 bases spanning the gap. CDR1 is SGHKS, CDR2 YYEKEE, per germline (reference sequence). CDR3 length equals 17 residues. The CDR3 sequence is CASSLALPGPNTGELFF. CDR3 nucleotides: TGTGCCAGCAGCTTGGCTCTTCCGGGACCTAACACCGGGGAGCTGTTTTTT.

The gene calls are TRBV10-1 and TRBJ2-3; D not certain. Germline V lookup: CDR1 WNHNN, CDR2 SYGVQD (reference sequence). V was cut by 3 bases and J by 11 bases, with 9 bases left in between. This CDR3 spans 11 amino acids. The CDR3 nucleotides are TGCGCCAGCAGTGAAGGTATTAAGCAGTATTTT. Translation gives CASSEGIKQYF.